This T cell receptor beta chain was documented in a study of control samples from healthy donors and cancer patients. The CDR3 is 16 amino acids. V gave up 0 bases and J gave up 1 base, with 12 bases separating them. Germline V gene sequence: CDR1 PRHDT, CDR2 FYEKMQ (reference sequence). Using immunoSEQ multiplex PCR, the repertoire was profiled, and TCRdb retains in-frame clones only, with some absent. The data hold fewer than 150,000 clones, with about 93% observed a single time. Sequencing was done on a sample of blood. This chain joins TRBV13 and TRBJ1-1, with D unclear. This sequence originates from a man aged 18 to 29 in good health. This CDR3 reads CASSLGSVVKNTEAFF. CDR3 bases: TGTGCCAGCAGCTTAGGAAGTGTTGTGAAGAACACTGAAGCTTTCTTT.